This T cell receptor (beta chain) was found in a study of shared clonotypes between healthy human individuals. Every donor, a Caucasian adult, lived in Nashville, Tennessee. V was trimmed by 6 bases and J by 1 base, leaving 9 bases between them. The germline CDR1 and CDR2 sequences are MNHNY and SVGAGI (reference sequence). The length of the CDR3 is 13 residues. Clones were read by immunoSEQ multiplex PCR, and TCRdb kept only the in-frame ones, dropping some. The sample records around 500,000 clones, 79% being singletons. The chain joins TRBV6-6 to TRBJ2-5; D gene unclear. Sequenced sample: PBMCs. This receptor was identified in a woman between 40 and 50 years old in good health. Some clones in this sample may be carry-over from other donors' samples. As DNA, the CDR3 is TGTGCCAGCAGCGAGTTACTCCAAGAGACCCAGTACTTC. Translated: CASSELLQETQYF.